This T cell receptor beta chain was identified in a study of vaccination and CD4 T cells after COVID-19 (dated by TCRdb to 2022 to 2024). Broadly, across the study: Convalescent patients had a positive SARS-CoV-2 result on nasal swab PCR, and of these patients, some ten had mild disease and one had severe disease. The convalescent cohort comprised six males and four females, including two Hispanic individuals, seven Caucasians, two Asians and one multiracial person. Two doses of either the Pfizer-BioNTech BNT162b2 vaccine (n=8) or the Moderna mRNA-1273 vaccine (n=2) were administered to participants. Post-COVID blood samples were collected from convalescent patients a median of about 92 days after diagnosis, with a range of roughly 35 to 161 days. Post-vaccine blood samples were collected a median of approximately 72 days after the second vaccine dose, ranging from about 13 to 241 days. Overlapping spike peptide pools from SARS-CoV-2 and from the common cold coronaviruses HCoV-NL63, HCoV-OC43 and HCoV-229E were used as culture stimuli. As controls, cultures received a CEFX viral epitope pool (the positive control), an HIV-1 Nef peptide pool (the negative control), or no peptide at all. The spike-specific CD4+ TCR repertoire was compared before and after mRNA vaccination in over nine COVID-19 convalescent patients and a few infection-naive healthy vaccine recipients. General conclusions and limits of the study: Among the post-vaccine SARS-CoV-2-reactive clones in convalescent patients, a median approximately 90% showed up only after vaccination, which suggests vaccine-specific priming. The median number of SARS-CoV-2-reactive clonotypes rose from under 25 after infection to a few dozen after vaccination, but the change was not significant. In convalescent patients, nearly all vaccine-specific clones (304 of 307) were found to be mono-reactive for SARS-CoV-2 spike rather than cross-reactive with common cold coronaviruses. The number of convalescent patients in the study was relatively small, and the study did not examine early timepoints following natural infection.

In the case of this clonotype: Its antigen remains unidentified. No base qualities exist here, and no much larger clone lies one base off it.

The CDR3 starts with the cysteine, ends with the phenylalanine, and has 11 residues. The retained sequence is limited to the CDR3, 33 bases, with the frame set at the first base. V drops 5 bases and J drops 5 bases, leaving 7 bases in between. CDR1 SGHRS and CDR2 YFSETQ are derived from the germline V gene. The library was produced with PCR. TCR sequencing of DNA from cultured CD4+ T cells used the Oncomine TCR Beta short-read assay at the Johns Hopkins FTIC core. Genomic DNA was extracted from the cultured CD4+ T cells with the QIAamp micro DNA kit. Oncomine TCR Beta libraries from cultured CD4+ T cells were pooled with unique dual indexes and sequenced on an Illumina iSeq 100. The study's own analysis went as follows. Non-productive sequences were removed, and CDR3s not starting with C, not ending with F or W, or shorter than 7 amino acids were discarded. Antigen-specific clonotypes were identified using the MANAFEST web application through comparison of peptide-stimulated wells with reference and other culture wells. Positive clones required FDR below 0.05, an odds ratio above 5, and productive frequency above 0.1% in at least two of three replicate wells. Cross-reactive clonotypes were defined as significantly expanded in both SARS-CoV-2 spike wells and at least one common cold coronavirus spike condition. CDR3 homology was assessed with Levenshtein distances (stringdist) and unrooted phylogenetic trees (ape) in R version 3.6.1. TCRdb took the public reads, trimmed them with fastp at Q25, ran MiXCR for clone calling and kept in-frame beta chains. Duplicate CDR3 protein sequences are folded into a single record with the most common DNA and genes. The V and J calls and clone size are TCRdb's, not the authors'. The sample table contains some 17,000 distinct CDR3 sequences; only one count was recorded for 55% to 75% of them. The top ten clones comprise around 11% of the sample.

Explained via the paper, the treatment or condition label denotes: approximately nine-day PBMC culture with coronavirus spike peptide pools or control peptides (ViraFEST assay). To expand antigen-specific T cells with peptide pools and then pick out the expanded clonotypes through TCR sequencing, the study relied on the ViraFEST assay. The convalescent patients' positive SARS-CoV-2 PCR tests fell between March and December 2020, which was before the Alpha, Beta and Delta variants emerged in the United States. Around 2 million PBMCs per well were cultured in IMDM with roughly 5.2% human AB serum and 8 to 10 IU/ml IL-2, plus 10 ug/ml peptide pools. On days 3 and 7, half of the culture medium was replaced with fresh IL-2-containing medium. After 10 days of culture, CD4+ T cells were isolated by negative selection using the EasySep CD4+ T cell isolation kit. Ficoll-Paque Plus gradient centrifugation was used to isolate PBMCs from whole blood, and the isolated PBMCs were then either used fresh or cryopreserved at -140C. Triplicate wells were generally used for each culture condition.

The sequenced sample consisted of CD4+ T cells from blood, cultured in vitro. This receptor was identified in a human donor who had recovered from COVID-19. Recombination linked TRBV5-1 to TRBJ1-1; TRBD1 is possibly the D segment (5 matching bases). In nucleotides, the sequence is TGCGCCAGCAGACAGGAGACTGAAGCTTTCTTT. This gives the protein CASRQETEAFF.